The 15 T cell receptor beta chains presented below share a single source sample, sequenced in a study of T cells in tuberculosis. The data were produced by immunoSEQ multiplex PCR, yet TCRdb's version contains in-frame clones alone and is incomplete. Of 35,000 to 55,000 clones in the sample, roughly 94% were seen once. What was sequenced was PBMCs. The receptor source for this set is a donor between 10 and 35 years old with latent tuberculosis or without tuberculosis infection. Some clones in this sample may be carry-over from other donors' samples.

V and J are TRBV4-2 and TRBJ2-5; 7 bases match TRBD2. Germline V gives CDR1 LGHNA, CDR2 YNFKEQ. The CDR3 is 14 amino acids. J was trimmed by 2 bases and V by 1 base; bases with no gene match: 1. The CDR3 coding sequence is TGTGCCAGCAGCCAAGTGGGACTACAAGAGACCCAGTACTTC. This sequence encodes CASSQVGLQETQYF.

The V call is TRBV5-1, the J call TRBJ1-2; D might be TRBD1 (5 bases). Germline V gene data show CDR1 as SGHRS and CDR2 as YFSETQ. This CDR3 has 17 amino acids. Trimming took off 3 bases at V and 0 bases at J, with 18 bases between the two ends. The DNA for the CDR3 is TGCGCCAGCAGCTCCGTCTTTCGGACAACTTCTAACTATGGCTACACCTTC. Translation gives CASSSVFRTTSNYGYTF.

The rearrangement uses TRBV2 and TRBJ1-1; 9 nucleotides line up with TRBD1. The CDR3 is 14 residues long. V trimming: 3 bases; J trimming: 4 bases; junction bases outside the gene matches: 3. Germline-derived CDR1 and CDR2 are SNHLY and FYNNEI. The CDR3 loop reads CASSDPTGGTEAFF. For the CDR3, the DNA is TGTGCCAGCAGTGATCCGACAGGGGGCACTGAAGCTTTCTTT. The variable domain in full, with the rest retrieved from reference TRBV2 and TRBJ1-1, is EPEVTQTPSHQVTQMGQEVILRCVPISNHLYFYWYRQILGQKVEFLVSFYNNEISEKSEIFDDQFSVERPDGSNFTLKIRSTKLEDSAMYFCASSDPTGGTEAFFGQGTRLTVV.

The chain employs TRBV2 and TRBJ2-1, with D possibly being TRBD2 (5 bases). Germline V CDR1 and CDR2: SNHLY, FYNNEI. The length of the CDR3 is 16 residues. The V and J ends lost 0 bases and 3 bases respectively, with 12 bases between them. The CDR3 bases are TGTGCCAGCAGTGAAGCGGGAGCGGACTTCTACAATGAGCAGTTCTTC. As protein: CASSEAGADFYNEQFF. The full variable domain, completed using reference TRBV2 and TRBJ2-1, is EPEVTQTPSHQVTQMGQEVILRCVPISNHLYFYWYRQILGQKVEFLVSFYNNEISEKSEIFDDQFSVERPDGSNFTLKIRSTKLEDSAMYFCASSEAGADFYNEQFFGPGTRLTVL.

The rearrangement joins TRBV10-3 to TRBJ2-1; unclear D gene. Looked up from germline, CDR1 is ENHRY and CDR2 is SYGVKD. V was clipped by 3 bases and J by 9 bases, with 9 bases between them. The CDR3 contains 12 residues. The CDR3 loop is CAISDRGSEQFF. The DNA for the CDR3 is TGTGCCATCAGTGATAGAGGCAGTGAGCAGTTCTTC.

The chain employs TRBV14 and TRBJ2-1; TRBD2 matches at 11 bases. J gave up 4 bases and V 4 bases, and 3 bases lay outside the gene matches. The CDR3 totals 15 residues. Germline V gene sequence: CDR1 SGHDN, CDR2 FVKESK. Written as DNA, the CDR3 is TGTGCCAGCAGCCGACTAGCGGGAAGGTACAATGAGCAGTTCTTC. The encoded protein is CASSRLAGRYNEQFF.

The V call is TRBV28, the J call TRBJ2-2; no definite D call. In germline, CDR1 is MDHEN, CDR2 SYDVKM. Between the trimmed V and J ends, which lost 6 bases and 7 bases, there was a span of 12 bases. CDR3 length equals 13 residues. The CDR3 DNA sequence: TGTGCCAGCAGGTCACGGTATAGCGGGGAGCTGTTTTTT. Amino acids: CASRSRYSGELFF.

The gene calls are TRBV28 and TRBJ1-3, with D uncertain. The germline V gene has CDR1 MDHEN and CDR2 SYDVKM. The CDR3 contains 17 residues. V was clipped by 3 bases and J by 0 bases, with 15 bases between them. CDR3 amino acids: CASSFPSAANSGNTIYF. DNA of the CDR3: TGTGCCAGCAGTTTCCCCTCGGCGGCGAACTCTGGAAACACCATATATTTT.

The V gene is TRBV10-3, the J gene TRBJ1-4; weak D call: TRBD1 (6 bases). This CDR3 is built from 13 residues. V shed 9 bases and J shed 6 bases, with 14 bases lying between them. Germline V gene sequence: CDR1 ENHRY, CDR2 SYGVKD. The chain's CDR3 is CAIIGGADEKLFF. The CDR3 DNA reads as TGTGCCATTATTGGGGGGGCAGATGAAAAACTGTTTTTT.

The CDR3: CASSLVQGGNEKLFF. The CDR3 coding sequence is TGTGCCAGCAGCTTAGTGCAGGGAGGGAATGAAAAACTGTTTTTT. The chain uses TRBV7-9 and TRBJ1-4, with D possibly matching TRBD1 (5 bases). Germline CDR1 SEHNR, CDR2 FQNEAQ (reference sequence). The CDR3 is 15 residues long. Trimming removed 1 base at V and 5 bases at J, with 11 bases between.

V and J are TRBV5-5 and TRBJ1-4; TRBD1 matches at 9 bases. CDR1 SGHKS and CDR2 YYEKEE come from the germline V gene (reference sequence). Losses at the gene ends were 1 base for V and 7 bases for J; bases not matched to a gene: 11. The CDR3 covers 17 residues. The CDR3 nucleotides are TGTGCCAGCAGCTTGCCCGAACAGGGGGCGAAGGGTGAAAAACTGTTTTTT. Residues: CASSLPEQGAKGEKLFF.

This chain links TRBV11-2 with TRBJ2-7, with D hard to call. V dropped 3 bases and J dropped 0 bases, with 6 bases sitting between them. The CDR3 is 13 amino acids. Germline CDR1 and CDR2: SGHAT and FQNNGV. The CDR3 reads CASSFKFSYEQYF. The CDR3 DNA sequence: TGTGCCAGCAGCTTTAAATTCTCCTACGAGCAGTACTTC. The variable domain in full, with the rest retrieved from reference TRBV11-2 and TRBJ2-7, is EAGVAQSPRYKIIEKRQSVAFWCNPISGHATLYWYQQILGQGPKLLIQFQNNGVVDDSQLPKDRFSAERLKGVDSTLKIQPAKLEDSAVYLCASSFKFSYEQYFGPGTRLTVT.

The CDR3 nucleotides are TGTGCCAGCAGTCCCTGGGACAGGGGGTCGGATGGCTACACCTTC. This gives the protein CASSPWDRGSDGYTF. This rearrangement joins TRBV27 to TRBJ1-2; TRBD1 matches 11 bases. Germline CDR1 is MNHEY and CDR2 is SMNVEV (reference sequence). With 5 bases clipped from V and 6 bases from J, the junction kept 8 bases outside the gene matches. This CDR3 has 15 amino acids.

The CDR3 sequence: CASSLGDLNTEAFF. The CDR3 DNA follows: TGCGCCAGCAGCCTAGGAGACCTCAACACTGAAGCTTTCTTT. V usage is TRBV4-1 and J usage is TRBJ1-1; no firm D call. With 4 bases removed from V and 2 bases from J, the gap between germline ends came to 11 bases. Germline assignment: CDR1 MGHRA and CDR2 YSYEKL. This CDR3 has 14 residues.

The rearrangement links TRBV7-3 to TRBJ2-2; no firm D call. The germline V and J ends were trimmed by 1 base and 2 bases, with 11 bases remaining between them. The germline V gene encodes CDR1 SGHTA and CDR2 FQGTGA. CDR3 size: 16 residues. The CDR3 sequence: CASSLMATPNTGELFF. As DNA, the CDR3 is TGTGCCAGCAGCTTAATGGCGACTCCCAACACCGGGGAGCTGTTTTTT.